Described below is a single T cell receptor beta chain sequence and its context. In this sample, this clonotype turned up once. Its specific antigen is unknown. No base quality information exists; no much larger clone differs at one position. A lone read gives weak evidence. From the germline V gene, CDR1 is MDHEN and CDR2 is SYDVKM. V was cut back by 2 bases and J by 8 bases, leaving a gap of 9 bases between them. The cysteine opens and the phenylalanine closes a CDR3 of 13 amino acids. The retained sequence is limited to the CDR3, 39 bases, with the frame set at the first base. RNA was extracted using the RNeasy kit, and about 0.45 to 1 ug of the RNA was reverse transcribed with random hexamers. The immunoSEQ multiplex PCR assay, which covers 54 Vbeta and 13 Jbeta segments, was used to amplify TCR beta CDR3 regions. PCR amplification bias was corrected by using a synthetic template baseline for primer optimization and computational correction. On the authors' methods: Only productive sequences were kept, with reads annotated to V, D and J genes according to IMGT and analyzed in immunoSEQ Analyzer. To calculate clonality, Shannon entropy was normalized by log2 of the number of productive unique sequences and then subtracted from one. For each patient and control, public and private clones were evaluated among the 100 most prevalent clones. Clones were defined as Susac-specific if absent from the healthy and MS cohorts, from around 1,100 published viral clones and from other ImmuneACCESS disease sequences. TCRdb handled the public reads itself, with Q25 trimming in fastp and clone calling in MiXCR, and kept productive beta chains. Rows are unified per CDR3 protein, each entry keeping the most common DNA and genes. V and J calls and clone size were set by TCRdb, not the authors. The sample yields about 190,000 distinct CDR3 sequences; nearly 97% were counted once. The ten largest clones take up roughly 0.098% of the sample.

Peripheral blood CD8+ and CD4+ T cells from healthy donors, Susac syndrome patients and multiple sclerosis patients were profiled by high-throughput TCR beta sequencing. Susac syndrome patients met recently defined diagnostic criteria for definite or probable disease. Bulk CD8+ and CD4+ T cells were purified by magnetic negative isolation, whereas CD8+ TEMRA cells were enriched by FACS. Blood was drawn into EDTA tubes, processed within 24 hours, and PBMCs were isolated by density gradient centrifugation. PBMCs destined for TCR sequencing were cryopreserved in liquid nitrogen and later thawed in a 37 °C water bath. The sorted or isolated CD4+, CD8+ and CD8+ TEMRA cells reached a purity of at least 90%. These data originate in a study of CD8 T cells in Susac syndrome (dated by TCRdb to between 2018 and 2021). Some background on the complete study: Among the sequenced Susac syndrome patients, more than 5 had clinically active disease and about eight were in clinical remission. At the time of blood withdrawal, Susac syndrome patients were either therapy-naive, taking corticosteroids (with some also receiving IVIg), or on IVIg alone. The study used repertoire sequencing to test whether antigen drove CD8+ T cell activation and differentiation in Susac syndrome.

On the study overall, not on this receptor specifically: The study acknowledged that relatively few individuals were included in the TCR sequencing and HLA analysis. In the CD4+ T cell repertoire of Susac syndrome patients, clonal expansion was not detected.

This receptor was identified in a human donor with Susac syndrome. This receptor chain uses TRBV28 and TRBJ1-4; the D gene remains uncertain. Sequenced input: CD4+ T cells from PBMCs. The CDR3 loop reads CASSLNSGEKLFF. The nucleotide sequence is TGTGCCAGCAGTTTAAATTCGGGGGAAAAACTGTTTTTT.